A single sample gave rise to the 22 T cell receptor beta chains below, sequenced in a study of response to subunit inactivated influenza vaccine. TCRdb reanalysed the RT-PCR reads using MiXCR and keeps one entry per CDR3 protein. The repertoire includes more than 500,000 distinct CDR3 sequences, roughly 12% of them detected once, and about 11% sits in the top ten. These records were also assigned to another study, of T cells expressing NK-cell markers. This second study notes: cDNA encoding TCR beta was synthesized via 5'RACE template switching incorporating UMIs.

The specimen was PBMCs from blood, collected on the day of vaccination. Receptors originate from a man aged 50-59 years who received an inactivated influenza vaccine.

This clonotype has more than one count but fewer than ten. The V and J genes are TRBV7-6 and TRBJ2-7; TRBD1 aligns across 7 bases. This CDR3 region has 13 residues. Germline V lookup: CDR1 SGHVS, CDR2 FNYEAQ. J lost 6 bases, V lost 4 bases, and 6 bases had no gene match. The CDR3 sequence is CASSYTTGAEQYF. DNA of the CDR3: TGTGCCAGCAGCTACACAACAGGGGCCGAGCAGTACTTC.

The V call is TRBV25-1, the J call TRBJ1-4; D call uncertain. V lost 5 bases and J lost 8, with 15 bases in between. This CDR3 contains 14 residues. Germline assignment: CDR1 MGHDK and CDR2 SYGVNS. This chain's CDR3 is CASSRAGLYEKLFF. In DNA form, the CDR3 reads TGTGCCAGCAGTCGCGCGGGATTATACGAAAAACTGTTTTTT. The full variable domain, rest sourced from reference TRBV25-1 and TRBJ1-4, is EADIYQTPRYLVIGTGKKITLECSQTMGHDKMYWYQQDPGMELHLIHYSYGVNSTEKGDLSSESTVSRIRTEHFPLTLESARPSHTSQYLCASSRAGLYEKLFFGSGTQLSVL.

This chain connects TRBV7-2 to TRBJ1-6; tentative D call: TRBD1 (5 bases). Trimming took off 4 bases at V and 4 bases at J, with 11 bases between the two ends. Germline CDR1 and CDR2: SGHTA and FQGNSA. The CDR3 consists of 15 residues. This CDR3 reads CASSSGGSYNSPLHF. The CDR3 nucleotides read TGTGCCAGCAGCTCTGGGGGGTCTTATAATTCACCCCTCCACTTT.

This chain joins TRBV19 and TRBJ2-4; 7 bases agree with TRBD2. The CDR3 runs 14 residues. Germline V gene lookup returns CDR1 LNHDA and CDR2 SQIVND (reference sequence). V lost 5 bases, J lost 0 bases, and 1 base stayed unmatched. The CDR3 region is CASSSSGAKNIQYF. CDR3 DNA sequence: TGTGCCAGTAGTTCTAGCGGAGCCAAAAACATTCAGTACTTC. The full variable domain, its missing parts supplied by reference TRBV19 and TRBJ2-4, is DGGITQSPKYLFRKEGQNVTLSCEQNLNHDAMYWYRQDPGQGLRLIYYSQIVNDFQKGDIAEGYSVSREKKESFPLTVTSAQKNPTAFYLCASSSSGAKNIQYFGAGTRLSVL.

This clonotype was counted between two and nine times. CDR3 amino acids: CAISRAGGPSEQYF. As DNA, the CDR3 is TGTGCCATCAGCCGAGCGGGAGGGCCTTCCGAGCAGTACTTC. The chain carries TRBV10-3 and TRBJ2-7; 10 bases are a match to TRBD2. The CDR3 runs to 14 residues. After removal of 6 bases from V and 6 bases from J, the junction contained 8 bases not matched to a gene. Germline V CDR1 and CDR2: ENHRY, SYGVKD.

CDR3 protein: CSCARGLWYEQFF. DNA for the CDR3: TGCAGCTGCGCTAGGGGGTTGTGGTATGAGCAGTTCTTC. The chain has TRBV29-1 and TRBJ2-1, with D perhaps TRBD1 (6 bases). The CDR3 spans 13 residues. Deletions cut 8 bases from V and 8 bases from J, with 19 bases between. From germline, CDR1 is SQVTM and CDR2 ANQGSEA.

In this sample, this clonotype turned up a few times. The chain carries TRBV7-9 and TRBJ2-4; 7 bases align to TRBD2. Germline V lookup: CDR1 SEHNR, CDR2 FQNEAQ (reference sequence). Trimming cost V 4 bases and J 0 bases; bases outside gene matches: 3. This CDR3 spans 15 amino acids. CDR3 sequence reads: CASSSLAGAKNIQYF. The CDR3 DNA reads as TGTGCCAGCAGCTCATTAGCGGGAGCCAAAAACATTCAGTACTTC.

The chain links TRBV12-3 or TRBV12-4 to TRBJ1-5; D uncertain. The CDR3 sequence is 12 residues long. Trimming removed 3 bases at V and 7 bases at J, with 7 bases between. CDR3 coding DNA: TGTGCCAGCAGTTTTGGAGGACAGCCCCAGCATTTT. Translated, it gives CASSFGGQPQHF.

This clonotype was found many times. V is TRBV12-3 or TRBV12-4 and J is TRBJ2-7; 7 bases match TRBD1. The CDR3 has 14 amino acids. The junction had 6 bases not matched to a gene; V was cut back by 7 bases and J by 0 bases. The CDR3 region has the DNA TGTGCCAGCATCCGACAGGGTAGCTCCTACGAGCAGTACTTC. It codes for CASIRQGSSYEQYF.

This clonotype was counted a few times. The V gene is TRBV28, the J gene TRBJ2-1; 10 positions agree with TRBD2. The germline CDR1 and CDR2 sequences are MDHEN and SYDVKM. The CDR3 runs 15 residues. V lost 3 bases, J lost 10 bases, and 9 bases stayed unmatched. The CDR3 region has the DNA TGTGCCAGCAGTTTCTTCGGGACTAGCGAATCGGAGCAGTTCTTC. Encoded protein: CASSFFGTSESEQFF.

The chain combines TRBV4-3 with TRBJ2-3; perhaps TRBD2 as D (6 bases). V was trimmed by 3 bases and J by 2 bases, leaving 15 bases between them. Germline lookup yields CDR1 LGHNA and CDR2 YSLEER. CDR3 length equals 16 residues. The CDR3 DNA reads as TGCGCCAGCAGCCAGCGGCAGGGACTCTACACAGATACGCAGTATTTT. Translation: CASSQRQGLYTDTQYF.

This clonotype showed up just a few times. One end of the junction varies from germline; a read error may be responsible. The J gene is TRBJ2-3, the V gene TRBV7-7; possibly TRBD2 for D (7 bases). The CDR3 contains 15 residues. Germline V gives CDR1 SSHAT, CDR2 FNYEAQ (reference sequence). The DNA for the CDR3 is TGTGCTAGCAGCTTAGGAGGGGGGGCTGCAGATACGCAGTATTTT. It yields the protein CASSLGGGAADTQYF.

V gene TRBV7-9 combines with J gene TRBJ1-4, with 10 bases aligning to TRBD1. V shed 4 bases, J shed 4 bases, and the junction held 3 bases outside the gene matches. The CDR3 loop spans 15 amino acids. Germline CDR1 SEHNR, CDR2 FQNEAQ (reference sequence). The CDR3, as DNA: TGTGCCAGCAGCTCCGGGACAGGGGTTAATGAAAAACTGTTTTTT. Translated: CASSSGTGVNEKLFF. Drawing the rest from reference TRBV7-9 and TRBJ1-4, the complete variable domain is DTGVSQNPRHKITKRGQNVTFRCDPISEHNRLYWYRQTLGQGPEFLTYFQNEAQLEKSRLLSDRFSAERPKGSFSTLEIQRTEQGDSAMYLCASSSGTGVNEKLFFGSGTQLSVL.

The chain joins TRBV20-1 to TRBJ2-3; TRBD2 aligns across 9 bases. Germline V CDR1 and CDR2: DFQATT, SNEGSKA (reference sequence). There are 17 residues in the CDR3. V gave up 3 bases and J gave up 6 bases; unmatched junction bases: 16. CDR3 in DNA: TGCAGTGCTAGTGGGGCTAGCGGGAATAATTTGGGCGATACGCAGTATTTT. Protein product: CSASGASGNNLGDTQYF.

This clonotype has ten or more counts. CDR3 residues: CAISEREETQYF. As DNA, the CDR3 is TGTGCCATCAGTGAACGGGAGGAGACCCAGTACTTC. The chain combines TRBV10-3 with TRBJ2-5, with a weak D call TRBD2 (6 bases). CDR3 length equals 12 residues. Between the trimmed V and J ends, which lost 3 bases and 5 bases, there was a span of 7 bases. CDR1 and CDR2 (germline): ENHRY, SYGVKD.

V is TRBV7-2 and J is TRBJ2-2; D unresolved. Per the germline V gene, CDR1 is SGHTA and CDR2 is FQGNSA. The germline V and J ends were trimmed by 5 bases and 3 bases, with 13 bases remaining between them. CDR3 length: 15 amino acids. The CDR3 sequence: CASSPSTWDTGELFF. The CDR3 region has the DNA TGTGCCAGCAGCCCCTCGACTTGGGACACCGGGGAGCTGTTTTTT. The full variable domain, completed using reference TRBV7-2 and TRBJ2-2, is GAGVSQSPSNKVTEKGKDVELRCDPISGHTALYWYRQSLGQGLEFLIYFQGNSAPDKSGLPSDRFSAERTGGSVSTLTIQRTQQEDSAVYLCASSPSTWDTGELFFGEGSRLTVL.

The table lists this clonotype with a few counts. The chain employs TRBV20-1 and TRBJ1-1; no firm D call. Germline lookup yields CDR1 DFQATT and CDR2 SNEGSKA (reference sequence). This CDR3 has 16 residues. Written as DNA, the CDR3 is TGCAGCTCTACCCCCCGGGCACTCATCCTGAACACTGAAGCTTTCTTT. This gives the protein CSSTPRALILNTEAFF.

This chain joins TRBV18 and TRBJ2-6, with D possibly TRBD1 on 6 matching bases. The germline V gene has CDR1 KGHSH and CDR2 LQKENI. This CDR3 has 15 residues. The V gene lost 3 bases and the J gene lost 2 bases, with 8 bases spanning the gap. The CDR3 is CASSPGDTGANVLTF. The DNA for the CDR3 is TGTGCCAGCTCACCTGGGGACACTGGGGCCAACGTCCTGACTTTC.

This clonotype was seen only a few times. This rearrangement joins TRBV4-2 to TRBJ2-4, with 10 bases identical to TRBD2. This CDR3 is built from 17 residues. Per germline, CDR1 LGHNA and CDR2 YNFKEQ. The V and J ends lost 0 bases and 3 bases, in that order; junction bases with no gene match: 5. The CDR3 sequence: CASSQDRTSGRKNIQYF. The CDR3 DNA is TGTGCCAGCAGCCAAGATCGGACTAGCGGACGCAAAAACATTCAGTACTTC.

V usage is TRBV6-2 or TRBV6-3 and J usage is TRBJ1-5; D possibly corresponds to TRBD1 (5 bases). CDR1 MNHEY and CDR2 SVGEGT come from the germline V gene. Trimming took off 6 bases at V and 4 bases at J, with 19 bases between the two ends. The CDR3 is 16 amino acids. The CDR3, as DNA: TGTGCCAGCAGCACAATCCGAGACAGACAGAATCAGCCCCAGCATTTT. Its protein product is CASSTIRDRQNQPQHF.

This clonotype came up a few times. J is TRBJ2-4 and V is TRBV7-8; 10 nucleotides match TRBD2. V shed 5 bases, J shed 6 bases, and the junction held 4 bases outside the gene matches. Germline lookup yields CDR1 SGHVS and CDR2 FQNEAQ. This CDR3 spans 14 amino acids. CDR3 loop: CASSLSGGRNIQYF. As DNA, the CDR3 is TGTGCCAGCAGCCTTAGCGGGGGGAGAAACATTCAGTACTTC. Variable domain in full (rest from reference TRBV7-8 and TRBJ2-4): GAGVSQSPRYKVAKRGQDVALRCDPISGHVSLFWYQQALGQGPEFLTYFQNEAQLDKSGLPSDRFFAERPEGSVSTLKIQRTQQEDSAVYLCASSLSGGRNIQYFGAGTRLSVL.

This clonotype occurred many times. The chain links TRBV7-8 to TRBJ2-7; D gene uncertain. The CDR3 sequence is 15 residues long. CDR1 and CDR2 (germline): SGHVS, FQNEAQ. V was cut by 0 bases and J by 3 bases, with 12 bases left in between. This chain's CDR3 is CASSLALVPVYEQYF. DNA for the CDR3: TGTGCCAGCAGCTTAGCGCTTGTCCCAGTCTACGAGCAGTACTTC.